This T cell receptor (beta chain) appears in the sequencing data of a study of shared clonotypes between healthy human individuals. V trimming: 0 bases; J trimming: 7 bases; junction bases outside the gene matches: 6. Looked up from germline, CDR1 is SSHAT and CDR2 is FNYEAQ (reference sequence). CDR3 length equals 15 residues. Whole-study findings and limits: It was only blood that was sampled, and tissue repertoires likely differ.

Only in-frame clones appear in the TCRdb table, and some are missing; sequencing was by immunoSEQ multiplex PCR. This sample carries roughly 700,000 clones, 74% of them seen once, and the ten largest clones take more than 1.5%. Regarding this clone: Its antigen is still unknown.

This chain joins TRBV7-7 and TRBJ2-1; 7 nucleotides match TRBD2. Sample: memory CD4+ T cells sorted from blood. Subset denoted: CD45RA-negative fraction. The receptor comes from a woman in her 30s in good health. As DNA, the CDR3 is TGTGCCAGCAGCTTAGCGGGAGGGCCTGGGAATGAGCAGTTCTTC. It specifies CASSLAGGPGNEQFF.